This TCR beta chain comes out of a study of T cell responses to AZD1222 COVID-19 vaccine (dated by TCRdb to the early 2020s). The study in broad terms: Because spike-specific TCR depth and breadth did not differ between the two schedules, AZD1222 recipients who got a second dose at roughly 4 weeks were pooled with those who got a second dose at roughly 12 weeks. A total of around 240 trial participants underwent TCR sequencing, of whom about 210 had received two doses of AZD1222 and some 25 had received two doses of the MenACWY control vaccine. Trial participants were enrolled by age into subgroups of 18-55, 56-69 and 70-plus years, and about 150, 27 and 61 TCR-sequenced participants, respectively, were included in these subgroups.

The trim is 4 bases for V and 1 base for J, with a gap of 12 bases between the germline ends. CDR1 and CDR2 were assigned from the germline V gene as SGDLS and YYNGEE. Including cysteine and phenylalanine, the CDR3 has 14 amino acids. The kept DNA is CDR3 alone, 42 bases in frame from the first base. The sample's time point label, decoded: baseline before first vaccination. Vaccinee samples came from UK trials COV001 and COV002, including a single-blind randomized controlled phase 2/3 trial of AZD1222 (ChAdOx1 nCoV-19) in healthy adults. Trial participant PBMC samples were collected at day 0 and day 28 after the second dose for TCRbeta chain sequencing. For this clone: Its cognate antigen has yet to be identified. Within one base of it there is no much larger clone, and no base qualities were kept.

General study outcomes and caveats: Nearly half of unique spike-specific TCRs reportedly recognized epitopes outside regions mutated in the B.1.351 and B.1.1.7 variants. No day 14 peak-response samples were available, so repertoires were characterized only after the peak T cell response. In the small 56-69-year group, the increase in depth fell short of significance, most likely because of low power. Spike-specific TCR breadth and depth rose significantly after two AZD1222 doses compared with day 0 and with MenACWY recipients. CD4 TCRs associated with the vaccine covered the entire spike protein, and the dominant responses were in regions 160-218 and 743-854. Participants were mostly white British, with more females than males. The authors suggested clonal diversity may have been underestimated. Conclusions about previously exposed vaccinees are limited because only a handful of AZD1222 recipients were SARS-CoV-2 seropositive at baseline.

The CDR3 regions of human TCRbeta chains were analyzed by immunosequencing. In the original analysis: Repertoire TCRs were checked for matches against a reference library of SARS-CoV-2-specific TCRs that had been generated using the MIRA antigen-specificity platform. Breadth meant the fraction of unique TCRs that were SARS-CoV-2-associated, whereas depth meant the fraction of total T cells that were SARS-CoV-2-associated. Using the MIRA data, each spike-specific TCR was assigned both to the spike region to which the TCR was reactive and to a CD4 or CD8 class. Log10-transformed breadth and depth values were compared by one-way ANOVA with Sidak's multiple comparisons tests. TCRdb carries this immuneACCESS record with in-frame sequences only. Its versions omit some clonotypes, under half of them owing to an unresolved V gene in the studies checked, with the rest unexplained. Clone size and V and J calls were adopted from that table, with D and trimming inferred from the DNA. This sample is represented by roughly 130,000 clones; roughly 90% of them were singletons. Approximately 5.7% of the sample belongs to the ten largest clones.

Recombination connected TRBV9 to TRBJ2-7; a tentative D match to TRBD1 spans 5 bases. The source is an adult in good health. The material sequenced was peripheral blood, taken on day 0 of AZD1222 vaccination. CDR3 reads: CASSPQGRSYEQYF. The sequence in DNA is TGTGCCAGCAGCCCGCAGGGTAGATCCTACGAGCAGTACTTC.